The 19 T cell receptor beta chains in this list originate from one sample, sequenced in a study of shared clonotypes between healthy human individuals. Naive CD8 populations comprised CD45RO-negative cells positively selected for CCR7, excluding terminally differentiated effector memory CD45RA+ cells. TCRdb's copy holds only in-frame clones and misses some; the assay was immunoSEQ multiplex PCR. The data contain about 2.2 million clones, around 95% of them singletons. Input material: naive CD8+ T cells from PBMCs. The receptors derive from a man aged 18 to 30 in good health. Some clones in this sample may be carry-over from other donors' samples.

This rearrangement joins TRBV5-4 to TRBJ2-3; D assignment may be TRBD1 or TRBD2 (5 bases each). V was pared by 4 bases and J by 1 base, with 13 bases between. The CDR3 loop spans 15 amino acids. The germline gives CDR1 SGHNT, CDR2 YYREEE (reference sequence). The CDR3 here is CASSRGVPGTDTQYF. The CDR3 nucleotides are TGTGCCAGCAGCCGAGGGGTCCCCGGCACAGATACGCAGTATTTT. The full variable domain, rest sourced from reference TRBV5-4 and TRBJ2-3, is ETGVTQSPTHLIKTRGQQVTLRCSSQSGHNTVSWYQQALGQGPQFIFQYYREEENGRGNFPPRFSGLQFPNYSSELNVNALELDDSALYLCASSRGVPGTDTQYFGPGTRLTVL.

The chain links TRBV6-5 to TRBJ1-5, with 9 bases aligning to TRBD1. The CDR3 spans 14 residues. J was trimmed by 5 bases and V by 2 bases; bases with no gene match: 1. The germline CDR1 and CDR2 sequences are MNHEY and SVGAGI. In DNA, the CDR3 is TGTGCCAGCAGTTACAGGACAGGGGATCAGCCCCAGCATTTT. Translated, it gives CASSYRTGDQPQHF.

In the case of this clone: The germline gene is not matched at one end of the junction; a read error may be the cause. The chain is built from TRBV18 and TRBJ2-3; TRBD1 agrees at 11 bases. Per the germline V gene, CDR1 is KGHSH and CDR2 is LQKENI. This CDR3 is built from 18 residues. CDR3 sequence reads: CASSSPDRGPSYTDTQYF. The CDR3 DNA sequence: TGTGCCAGCTCATCACCGGACAGGGGGCCCTCATACACAGATACGCAGTATTTT. The entire variable domain, with the rest obtained from reference TRBV18 and TRBJ2-3, is as follows: NAGVMQNPRHLVRRRGQEARLRCSPMKGHSHVYWYRQLPEEGLKFMVYLQKENIIDESGMPKERFSAEFPKEGPSILRIQQVVRGDSAAYFCASSSPDRGPSYTDTQYFGPGTRLTVL.

This clone was seen once. This chain's CDR3 is CASTADRGAGMPQHF. For the CDR3, the DNA is TGTGCCAGCACCGCAGACAGGGGCGCCGGGATGCCCCAGCATTTT. The V and J genes are TRBV6-5 and TRBJ1-5; 8 nucleotides line up with TRBD1. CDR3 length equals 15 residues. Germline values: CDR1 MNHEY, CDR2 SVGAGI. V trimming: 7 bases; J trimming: 9 bases; junction bases outside the gene matches: 14.

The chain joins TRBV27 to TRBJ1-2; no clear D. V was clipped by 8 bases and J by 4 bases, with 11 bases between them. Germline CDR1 MNHEY, CDR2 SMNVEV (reference sequence). The length of the CDR3 is 12 residues. This CDR3 reads CASSDGFYGYTF. In DNA form, the CDR3 reads TGTGCCAGCTCGGACGGCTTCTATGGCTACACCTTC.

This clone was recorded only once. This chain joins TRBV4-2 and TRBJ2-2; D unresolved. V lost 0 bases and J lost 4, with 9 bases in between. The germline CDR1 and CDR2 sequences are LGHNA and YNFKEQ. This CDR3 contains 15 residues. The CDR3 sequence: CASSQDYRPTGELFF. CDR3 in DNA: TGTGCCAGCAGCCAAGATTACAGACCCACCGGGGAGCTGTTTTTT.

With respect to this clone: Other DNA sequences in the same sample also yield this CDR3. The J gene is TRBJ1-1, the V gene TRBV5-1; D gene ambiguous. V shed 0 bases and J shed 0 bases, with 6 bases lying between them. Germline V gene data show CDR1 as SGHRS and CDR2 as YFSETQ. The CDR3 is 14 amino acids. The CDR3 protein is CASSLGVLNTEAFF. As DNA, the CDR3 is TGCGCCAGCAGCTTGGGGGTCTTGAACACTGAAGCTTTCTTT.

The gene calls are TRBV5-6 and TRBJ1-5, with D unclear. Germline V gene lookup returns CDR1 SGHDT and CDR2 YYEEEE. The CDR3 contains 13 residues. With 0 bases removed from V and 5 bases from J, the gap between germline ends came to 6 bases. The DNA of the CDR3 is TGTGCCAGCAGCTTGGCCCCCTATCAGCCCCAGCATTTT. It is translated as CASSLAPYQPQHF.

The chain couples TRBV11-3 to TRBJ1-1, with D perhaps TRBD1 (5 bases). Deletions cut 8 bases from V and 4 bases from J, with 14 bases between. The CDR3 extends over 13 amino acids. From germline, CDR1 is SGHNT and CDR2 YENEEA. The CDR3: CASGRDRGTEAFF. The DNA of the CDR3 is TGTGCCAGCGGCAGGGATCGGGGCACTGAAGCTTTCTTT.

This chain uses TRBV19 with TRBJ2-2; no firm D call. Between the trimmed V and J ends, which lost 6 bases and 5 bases, there was a span of 19 bases. CDR1 LNHDA and CDR2 SQIVND come from the germline V gene (reference sequence). The CDR3 has 16 amino acids. For the CDR3, the DNA is TGTGCCAGTAGCCCACAACGGAACCCTTATACCGGGGAGCTGTTTTTT. Residues: CASSPQRNPYTGELFF.

This chain links TRBV27 with TRBJ2-7, with D unclear. V shed 5 bases and J shed 7 bases, with 15 bases lying between them. The CDR3 has 13 residues. The germline gives CDR1 MNHEY, CDR2 SMNVEV (reference sequence). This CDR3 is CASSIDRVQEQYF. The CDR3 coding sequence is TGTGCCAGCAGTATCGACCGGGTCCAGGAGCAGTACTTC.

The CDR3 sequence: CASSPWTSGLSSYNEQFF. The CDR3 nucleotides read TGTGCCAGCAGCCCGTGGACTAGCGGATTAAGCTCCTACAATGAGCAGTTCTTC. The chain has TRBV7-6 and TRBJ2-1, with 10 bases identical to TRBD2. The V segment lost 5 bases and the J segment 0 bases; nucleotides outside the gene matches: 10. CDR1 and CDR2 from the germline V gene are SGHVS and FNYEAQ. This CDR3 contains 18 residues.

The chain joins TRBV2 to TRBJ1-2; the D gene is possibly TRBD1 (5 bases). The CDR3 consists of 13 residues. V lost 11 bases and J lost 3, with 16 bases in between. Germline loops: CDR1 SNHLY, CDR2 FYNNEI. In nucleotides, the CDR3 is TGTGCCTCCAACCGGGCAGGGCACTATGGCTACACCTTC. As protein: CASNRAGHYGYTF.

The chain joins TRBV15 to TRBJ1-4; tentative D call: TRBD1 (5 bases). The V end lost 0 bases, the J end lost 5 bases, and 22 bases lay between the germline ends. The CDR3 runs to 19 residues. Germline CDR1 reads LNHNV; CDR2 reads YYDKDF (reference sequence). Here the CDR3 reads CATSRDAMVASGHNEKLFF. The CDR3 nucleotides read TGTGCCACCAGCAGAGACGCCATGGTAGCGTCAGGGCACAATGAAAAACTGTTTTTT.

For this clone: An end of the junction differs from the germline gene, which may be a read error. The chain couples TRBV7-9 to TRBJ2-5; D unresolved. This CDR3 comprises 11 residues. Per germline, CDR1 SEHNR and CDR2 FQNEAQ (reference sequence). CDR3 loop: CASSSPGLGHF. CDR3 nucleotides: TGTGCCAGCAGCTCCCCAGGTCTCGGTCACTTC.

The J gene is TRBJ2-1, the V gene TRBV5-1; 8 bases agree with TRBD1. In germline, CDR1 is SGHRS, CDR2 YFSETQ. The CDR3 loop spans 14 amino acids. Germline trimming cut 2 bases from V and 7 bases from J; bases unmatched to any gene: 5. CDR3: CASSFTGGTNEQFF. The CDR3 nucleotides read TGCGCCAGCAGCTTCACAGGGGGAACGAATGAGCAGTTCTTC.

The chain combines TRBV6-6 with TRBJ2-3; D gene ambiguous. Trimming removed 7 bases at V and 4 bases at J, with 12 bases between. Germline V gene sequence: CDR1 MNHNY, CDR2 SVGAGI (reference sequence). The CDR3 is 13 residues long. In nucleotides, the CDR3 is TGTGCCAGCACTAACCTAAAGGCAGATACGCAGTATTTT. Protein sequence: CASTNLKADTQYF.

The chain recombines TRBV19 with TRBJ2-7; 11 nucleotides line up with TRBD1. V shed 7 bases and J 3 bases; nucleotides not matched to a gene: 5. The germline V gene encodes CDR1 LNHDA and CDR2 SQIVND (reference sequence). The CDR3 is 14 residues long. The CDR3 nucleotides read TGTGCCAGTAACGTGGGGACAGGGGGCTACGAGCAGTACTTC. Protein: CASNVGTGGYEQYF. The variable domain in full, completed from reference TRBV19 and TRBJ2-7, reads DGGITQSPKYLFRKEGQNVTLSCEQNLNHDAMYWYRQDPGQGLRLIYYSQIVNDFQKGDIAEGYSVSREKKESFPLTVTSAQKNPTAFYLCASNVGTGGYEQYFGPGTRLTVT.

As to this clone: Additional DNA sequences in this sample encode the identical CDR3. The rearrangement uses TRBV10-3 and TRBJ2-7; the D gene could be TRBD1 or TRBD2 (6 bases each). V was shortened by 2 bases and J by 1 base, with 9 bases between the two germline ends. The CDR3 extends over 14 amino acids. The germline V gene has CDR1 ENHRY and CDR2 SYGVKD. CDR3 DNA sequence: TGTGCCATCAGTGAGACAGGGACTTCCTACGAGCAGTACTTC. It specifies CAISETGTSYEQYF.